This T cell receptor beta chain was captured by sequencing in a study of Graves' ophthalmopathy and Graves' hyperthyroidism. Study-level information: Stable hyperthyroidism denotes an absence of ophthalmopathy throughout 18 months of follow-up. Study-level points and caveats: The model flagged ophthalmopathy progression at about 68% sensitivity and 72% to 85% specificity.

This clonotype is a singleton in its sample. Its antigen is not identified. With 3 bases clipped from V and 7 bases from J, the junction kept 4 bases outside the gene matches. The CDR3 sequence is 16 residues long. Germline V gives CDR1 SGHAT, CDR2 FQNNGV. Hyperthyroidism in these 18- to 65-year-old patients was newly diagnosed, lasting under 2 months. Other autoimmune diseases, uncontrolled infections, pregnancy or lactation led to the exclusion of patients. Amplification targeted the TCR beta CDR3 regions, with RNA transcripts as the source material. Following a first-round RT-PCR that used HTBI primers, a second-round multiplex PCR was carried out. A single record per CDR3 protein comes from TCRdb applying MiXCR to the multiplex PCR reads. Found here are over a million distinct CDR3 sequences, roughly 35% of them singletons; the top ten hold over 8.5%.

The V gene is TRBV11-2, the J gene TRBJ2-2, with 14 bases lining up with TRBD2. This clonotype was obtained from an adult man with Graves' hyperthyroidism. Material for sequencing was peripheral blood or thyroid tissue (not recorded which). The CDR3 reads CASSFGTSGSNGELFF. CDR3 in DNA: TGTGCCAGCAGCTTCGGGACTAGCGGGAGTAACGGGGAGCTGTTTTTT.